The T cell receptor (beta chain) under discussion was sequenced for a study of OX40 agonist ivuxolimab in advanced cancers. Study overall: The eligibility criteria allowed prior anti-PD-1, anti-PD-L1 or anti-CTLA-4 therapy, and under 50% had some.

Libraries were prepared by immunoSEQ multiplex PCR; TCRdb keeps only in-frame clonotypes and omits some of them. In the table there are more than 45,000 clones, 65% to 90% of which are singletons. The length of the CDR3 is 14 residues. Trimming left V 6 bases short and J 5 bases short, with 14 bases between. Germline V gene sequence: CDR1 MGHRA, CDR2 YSYEKL. Sequenced material: CD4+ or CD8+ T cells sorted from blood, taken in a trial of the OX40 agonist ivuxolimab. The source of this sequence is an adult with an advanced solid tumor such as melanoma, head and neck, liver or kidney cancer. This chain links TRBV4-1 with TRBJ2-1, with D unclear. As DNA, the CDR3 is TGCGCCAGCAGTGCCCCTCTCGGCGACAATGAGCAGTTCTTC. This encodes CASSAPLGDNEQFF.